A selection of T cell receptor beta chains follows, all from one sample in a study of CD8 T cells in ankylosing spondylitis. TCRdb processed the 5' RACE reads anew with MiXCR; each CDR3 protein has one entry. Found here are 210,000 or so distinct CDR3 sequences, around 8% of them singletons; the top ten hold approximately 4.8%. The sequenced sample consisted of blood, either unsorted or a sorted T cell fraction (not recorded which). These receptors came from a female donor with ankylosing spondylitis or in good health (not recorded which). Each CDR3 is given with its conserved first and last residue. D genes are given only for firm matches. A row's size may be missing; if present it is once, few, many or a size class.

size	V	D	J	CDR3	DNA
.	TRBV18	.	TRBJ2-7	CASSPTERSSYEQYF	TGTGCCAGCTCACCAACCGAGAGGAGCTCCTACGAGCAGTACTTC
many	TRBV6-2/TRBV6-3	TRBD2	TRBJ2-7	CASTTRLAGVEQYF	TGTGCCAGCACCACGAGACTAGCGGGAGTCGAGCAGTACTTC
many	TRBV29-1	TRBD2	TRBJ2-7	CSVPGRGLAGEYEQYF	TGCAGCGTGCCCGGGAGGGGACTAGCGGGAGAATACGAGCAGTACTTC
.	TRBV10-3	.	TRBJ2-7	CAISESGAVPYEQYF	TGTGCCATCAGTGAGTCCGGCGCGGTCCCCTACGAGCAGTACTTC
many	TRBV11-1	TRBD2	TRBJ2-3	CASSLAGESTDTQYF	TGTGCCAGCAGCCTAGCGGGAGAGAGCACAGATACGCAGTATTTT
.	TRBV19	.	TRBJ2-7	CASSIYAAGGYEQYF	TGTGCCAGTAGTATCTATGCGGCAGGCGGTTACGAGCAGTACTTC
many	TRBV12-5	.	TRBJ1-2	CASGLVPRANYGYTF	TGTGCTAGTGGTTTGGTACCGCGGGCCAACTATGGCTACACCTTC
many	TRBV5-1	.	TRBJ2-6	CASTVPTRGANVLTF	TGCGCCAGCACCGTACCCACTAGGGGGGCCAACGTCCTGACTTTC
many	TRBV20-1	TRBD2	TRBJ2-5	CSASLPTSGNRETQYF	TGCAGTGCTAGCCTACCGACTAGCGGGAATCGGGAGACCCAGTACTTC
many	TRBV18	.	TRBJ1-5	CASSSSTRGAANQPQHF	TGTGCCAGCTCATCATCTACCCGGGGGGCGGCGAATCAGCCCCAGCATTTT
many	TRBV24-1	.	TRBJ2-1	CATSEDGPRNEQFF	TGTGCCACCAGTGAAGACGGCCCTAGGAATGAGCAGTTCTTC
many	TRBV29-1	.	TRBJ2-7	CSVESGYEQYF	TGCAGCGTTGAAAGCGGCTACGAGCAGTACTTC
many	TRBV25-1	TRBD2	TRBJ2-1	CASSDSRGSSYNEQFF	TGTGCCAGCAGTGATAGTCGCGGGAGCTCCTACAATGAGCAGTTCTTC
many	TRBV6-1	.	TRBJ2-5	CASSNRVRELNRKTQYF	TGTGCCAGCAGCAACAGAGTCCGGGAACTCAATCGGAAGACCCAGTACTTC
.	TRBV7-2	.	TRBJ2-1	CAGTRGNEQFF	TGTGCCGGCACCCGGGGGAATGAGCAGTTCTTC
.	TRBV5-1	.	TRBJ2-1	CASSLGQWQFF	TGCGCCAGCAGCCTTGGACAGTGGCAGTTCTTC
.	TRBV7-9	TRBD1	TRBJ1-2	CAYRGMDLNF	TGTGCCTACAGGGGGATGGACCTCAACTTC
many	TRBV12-3/TRBV12-4	.	TRBJ2-7	CASSLFGSVSSYEQYF	TGTGCCAGCAGTTTATTTGGTTCGGTCTCATCCTACGAGCAGTACTTC
many	TRBV7-3	.	TRBJ1-6	CASSPRGGGPLHF	TGTGCCAGCAGCCCACGAGGTGGCGGACCCCTCCACTTT
many	TRBV10-3	.	TRBJ2-1	CAISENNPPTYNEQFF	TGTGCCATCAGTGAGAACAACCCACCCACCTACAATGAGCAGTTCTTC
.	TRBV7-2	TRBD2	TRBJ2-7	CASSLNGGTSGGGEQYF	TGTGCCAGCAGCTTAAATGGAGGGACTAGCGGAGGGGGGGAGCAGTACTTC
.	TRBV3-1	TRBD2	TRBJ2-7	CASSLIRTSGTFGEQYF	TGTGCCAGCAGCCTAATCCGGACTAGCGGGACCTTTGGCGAGCAGTACTTC
.	TRBV12-3/TRBV12-4	TRBD1	TRBJ2-6	CASSVGQGYSGANVLTF	TGTGCCAGCAGTGTCGGACAGGGTTACTCTGGGGCCAACGTCCTGACTTTC
many	TRBV20-1	.	TRBJ2-4	CSAKGLQNIQYF	TGCAGTGCTAAGGGACTCCAAAACATTCAGTACTTC
many	TRBV7-2	TRBD2	TRBJ2-7	CASSSAGEQYF	TGTGCCAGCAGCTCAGCGGGAGAGCAGTACTTC
many	TRBV20-1	.	TRBJ1-5	CSAPRGGDQPQHF	TGCAGTGCTCCTAGGGGCGGGGATCAGCCCCAGCATTTT
many	TRBV12-3/TRBV12-4	TRBD2	TRBJ2-4	CASSSTSGDGLAKNIQYF	TGTGCCAGCAGTTCGACTAGCGGGGACGGTCTAGCCAAAAACATTCAGTACTTC
many	TRBV20-1	.	TRBJ2-1	CSANLGALYEQFF	TGCAGTGCTAATCTAGGGGCCCTATATGAGCAGTTCTTC
many	TRBV5-4	TRBD2	TRBJ2-2	CASSPGLATREGELFF	TGTGCCAGCAGCCCGGGACTAGCGACCAGAGAGGGGGAGCTGTTTTTT
.	TRBV3-1	.	TRBJ2-1	CASSQDRGARVTNEQFF	TGTGCCAGCAGCCAAGATCGCGGCGCCAGGGTAACCAATGAGCAGTTCTTC
.	TRBV4-3	.	TRBJ2-4	CASSPSRGPIQYF	TGCGCCAGCAGCCCCTCCCGAGGCCCAATTCAGTACTTC
.	TRBV5-3	TRBD2	TRBJ2-3	CARSSQAAGGPPDTQYF	TGTGCCAGAAGCTCACAGGCAGCGGGAGGGCCCCCAGATACGCAGTATTTT
many	TRBV7-2	TRBD2	TRBJ2-2	CASLLTSGLNTGELFF	TGTGCCAGCCTATTGACTAGCGGGCTTAACACCGGGGAGCTGTTTTTT
many	TRBV7-9	.	TRBJ1-5	CASSSDAVNQPQHF	TGTGCCAGCAGCTCAGATGCGGTGAATCAGCCCCAGCATTTT
.	TRBV30	.	TRBJ2-7	CAWSTGGPERDYEQYF	TGTGCCTGGAGTACTGGGGGCCCCGAGAGAGACTACGAGCAGTACTTC
many	TRBV4-3	.	TRBJ2-7	CASSQDQVRAPSKQYF	TGCGCCAGCAGCCAAGATCAAGTCAGGGCGCCAAGTAAGCAGTACTTC
many	TRBV25-1	TRBD2	TRBJ2-3	CASSALAGEVDTQYF	TGTGCCAGCAGTGCCTTAGCGGGAGAGGTAGATACGCAGTATTTT
many	TRBV12-3/TRBV12-4	.	TRBJ1-5	CASSYDRRYQPQHF	TGTGCCAGCAGTTACGACAGGCGCTATCAGCCCCAGCATTTT
many	TRBV3-1	TRBD2	TRBJ2-1	CASSQYPGLAGEDNEQFF	TGTGCCAGCAGCCAGTACCCCGGACTAGCGGGAGAAGACAATGAGCAGTTCTTC
many	TRBV6-2/TRBV6-3	.	TRBJ2-3	CATWTPSDTQYF	TGTGCCACCTGGACTCCGTCAGATACGCAGTATTTT
many	TRBV29-1	.	TRBJ2-2	CSGLRETGELFF	TGCAGCGGCTTAAGGGAAACCGGGGAGCTGTTTTTT